This passage covers 21 T cell receptor beta chains from one sample sequenced in a study of blood T cell repertoires in COVID-19. Data came from immunoSEQ multiplex PCR; TCRdb stores just in-frame clones and leaves some out. This sample carries 120,000 to 150,000 clones, roughly 90% of them seen once, and the ten largest clones take over 9.5%. Input material: peripheral blood. The source is a man aged 45-65 years with active or convalescent COVID-19.

The gene calls are TRBV7-9 and TRBJ1-1; D call uncertain. Germline CDR1 reads SEHNR; CDR2 reads FQNEAQ (reference sequence). Trimming stripped 5 bases from V and 0 bases from J, with 7 bases between. The CDR3 extends over 13 amino acids. For the CDR3, the DNA is TGTGCCAGCAGCCCGAACATGAACACTGAAGCTTTCTTT. Translation gives CASSPNMNTEAFF. The whole variable domain, remainder taken from reference TRBV7-9 and TRBJ1-1, is DTGVSQNPRHKITKRGQNVTFRCDPISEHNRLYWYRQTLGQGPEFLTYFQNEAQLEKSRLLSDRFSAERPKGSFSTLEIQRTEQGDSAMYLCASSPNMNTEAFFGQGTRLTVV.

The chain couples TRBV30 to TRBJ1-3; D is unclear. Trimming shortened V by 2 bases and J by 2 bases, and 7 bases separated the two germline ends. The CDR3 loop spans 13 amino acids. CDR1 and CDR2 from the germline V gene are GTSNPN and SVGIG (reference sequence). The CDR3 sequence: CAWSHPAGNTIYF. The CDR3 DNA reads as TGTGCCTGGAGTCACCCGGCTGGAAACACCATATATTTT.

The chain has TRBV4-2 and TRBJ1-3; D possibly corresponds to TRBD1 (6 bases). The CDR3 is made up of 17 amino acids. Germline assignment: CDR1 LGHNA and CDR2 YNFKEQ. Deletions cut 1 base from V and 3 bases from J, with 16 bases between. The CDR3 loop is CASSQVEQGTGGNTIYF. The CDR3 nucleotides are TGTGCCAGCAGCCAAGTTGAACAGGGAACTGGTGGAAACACCATATATTTT.

The chain employs TRBV29-1 and TRBJ2-3; 11 nucleotides agree with TRBD2. V lost 7 bases and J lost 3; bases outside the gene matches: 15. CDR3 length: 17 amino acids. CDR1 and CDR2 from the germline V gene are SQVTM and ANQGSEA. Written as DNA, the CDR3 is TGCAGCGCCCGGAGGGTAGCGGGAGGGAAGGGTACAGATACGCAGTATTTT. It translates to CSARRVAGGKGTDTQYF.

The chain couples TRBV15 to TRBJ2-7; 7 nucleotides agree with TRBD2. Germline assignment: CDR1 LNHNV and CDR2 YYDKDF (reference sequence). The ends lost 5 bases at V and 2 bases at J; junction bases unmatched: 6. The CDR3 contains 14 residues. CDR3 region: CATSRPGLTYEQYF. The DNA for the CDR3 is TGTGCCACCAGCCGCCCGGGACTAACCTACGAGCAGTACTTC.

This sequence joins TRBV7-2 and TRBJ2-1, with a tentative D call TRBD2 (6 bases). CDR3 length: 18 residues. V dropped 1 base and J dropped 1 base, with 17 bases sitting between them. Germline V gene sequence: CDR1 SGHTA, CDR2 FQGNSA. CDR3 residues: CASSLGLGRDRSYNEQFF. CDR3 DNA sequence: TGTGCCAGCAGCTTAGGACTAGGGCGGGATAGGTCCTACAATGAGCAGTTCTTC.

The rearrangement uses TRBV6-2 or TRBV6-3 and TRBJ1-2, with 8 bases that match TRBD1. This CDR3 comprises 14 residues. Germline lookup yields CDR1 MNHEY and CDR2 SVGEGT. After removal of 5 bases from V and 7 bases from J, the junction contained 9 bases not matched to a gene. CDR3 nucleotides: TGTGCCAGCAGTCCGACCGGACAGGGCGGTGGCTACACCTTC. Protein sequence: CASSPTGQGGGYTF.

The J gene is TRBJ1-2, the V gene TRBV28, with a possible D match to TRBD1 (6 bases). Between the trimmed V and J ends, which lost 7 bases and 4 bases, there was a span of 10 bases. In germline, CDR1 is MDHEN, CDR2 SYDVKM. The CDR3 extends over 12 amino acids. CDR3 sequence (DNA): TGTGCCAGCATGGTGGGGGCCTATGGCTACACCTTC. This codes for CASMVGAYGYTF.

V is TRBV28 and J is TRBJ1-1, with D maybe TRBD1 (6 bases). This CDR3 has 13 residues. The germline V and J ends were trimmed by 3 bases and 5 bases, with 10 bases remaining between them. The germline V gene encodes CDR1 MDHEN and CDR2 SYDVKM. This chain's CDR3 is CASSFTGKTEAFF. As DNA, the CDR3 is TGTGCCAGCAGTTTTACAGGGAAAACTGAAGCTTTCTTT.

The chain carries TRBV6-5 and TRBJ2-6; possible D gene TRBD2, 6 bases. Trimming cost V 6 bases and J 9 bases, with 18 bases left between them. The CDR3 is made up of 15 amino acids. Per the germline V gene, CDR1 is MNHEY and CDR2 is SVGAGI. The chain's CDR3 is CASRTPLEGNNVLTF. The CDR3 nucleotides read TGTGCCAGCAGGACCCCGTTGGAGGGTAACAACGTCCTGACTTTC.

The chain carries TRBV25-1 and TRBJ2-7; 8 bases are a match to TRBD1. The V segment lost 6 bases and the J segment 3 bases; nucleotides outside the gene matches: 7. The CDR3 totals 14 residues. Looked up from germline, CDR1 is MGHDK and CDR2 is SYGVNS. The CDR3 here is CASRPQGVNYEQYF. The CDR3 region has the DNA TGTGCCAGCAGACCACAGGGGGTAAACTACGAGCAGTACTTC.

The chain links TRBV18 to TRBJ2-1, with 10 bases lining up with TRBD2. The J segment lost 0 bases and the V segment lost 4 bases, leaving 6 bases of the junction unmatched. The CDR3 contains 17 residues. The germline V gene has CDR1 KGHSH and CDR2 LQKENI. The CDR3 here is CASSRVSSGSSYNEQFF. The CDR3 region has the DNA TGTGCCAGCTCACGCGTATCTAGCGGGAGCTCCTACAATGAGCAGTTCTTC.

This chain joins TRBV5-1 and TRBJ1-3; possible D gene TRBD1, 5 bases. This CDR3 has 14 residues. Per germline, CDR1 SGHRS and CDR2 YFSETQ. Trimming removed 4 bases at V and 2 bases at J, with 10 bases between. CDR3 coding DNA: TGCGCCAGCAGCCGAGCAGGGACTGGAAACACCATATATTTT. This sequence encodes CASSRAGTGNTIYF.

CDR3 region: CASSHTRTGVEKLFF. The CDR3 region has the DNA TGTGCCAGCAGCCACACGAGGACAGGGGTAGAAAAACTGTTTTTT. The chain couples TRBV25-1 to TRBJ1-4; 9 nucleotides agree with TRBD1. CDR3 length: 15 residues. The V gene's germline CDR1 is MGHDK and CDR2 SYGVNS. J lost 8 bases, V lost 6 bases, and 10 bases had no gene match. Full variable domain (missing parts from reference TRBV25-1 and TRBJ1-4): EADIYQTPRYLVIGTGKKITLECSQTMGHDKMYWYQQDPGMELHLIHYSYGVNSTEKGDLSSESTVSRIRTEHFPLTLESARPSHTSQYLCASSHTRTGVEKLFFGSGTQLSVL.

The chain recombines TRBV4-1 with TRBJ2-7; tentative D call: TRBD2 (5 bases). Between the trimmed V and J ends, which lost 4 bases and 0 bases, there was a span of 13 bases. The CDR3 runs 15 residues. The germline CDR1 and CDR2 sequences are MGHRA and YSYEKL. The CDR3 region is CASSPVAGSSYEQYF. The CDR3 DNA follows: TGCGCCAGCAGCCCCGTGGCGGGTAGCTCCTACGAGCAGTACTTC.

This chain uses TRBV5-6 with TRBJ2-2, with 10 nucleotides matching TRBD1. From germline, CDR1 is SGHDT and CDR2 YYEEEE. V shed 3 bases, J shed 4 bases, and the junction held 6 bases outside the gene matches. The CDR3 totals 16 residues. This chain's CDR3 is CASSSLDRGFTGELFF. DNA of the CDR3: TGTGCCAGCAGCTCCCTGGACAGGGGGTTCACCGGGGAGCTGTTTTTT.

V usage is TRBV3-1 (or the pseudogene TRBV3-2) and J usage is TRBJ2-2, with TRBD2 matching 9 bases. Trimming removed 1 base from V and 7 bases from J; junction bases left unmatched: 4. This CDR3 is built from 15 residues. Germline V gives CDR1 LGHDT, CDR2 YNNKEL (reference sequence). CDR3 coding DNA: TGTGCCAGCAGCCAAGGGACTAGCGTTGGCGGGGAGCTGTTTTTT. Encoded protein: CASSQGTSVGGELFF.

J is TRBJ2-3 and V is TRBV4-2; 10 nucleotides agree with TRBD2. The CDR3 covers 16 residues. CDR1 is LGHNA, CDR2 YNFKEQ, per germline. Unmatched junction bases numbered 10, after V lost 4 bases and J lost 6 bases. This CDR3 reads CASSPTSGSRVDTQYF. CDR3 nucleotide sequence: TGTGCCAGCAGCCCGACTAGCGGGTCCCGGGTTGATACGCAGTATTTT.

J is TRBJ1-2 and V is TRBV12-3 or TRBV12-4; D might be TRBD1 (5 bases). Trimming took 2 bases from V and 8 from J, leaving 12 bases between them. This CDR3 spans 13 amino acids. Here the CDR3 DNA reads TGTGCCAGCAGTTTAAGCAGGGCGTACGGCTACACCTTC. It yields the protein CASSLSRAYGYTF.

The V call is TRBV7-3, the J call TRBJ2-4, with D tentatively TRBD2 (6 bases). The CDR3 runs 15 residues. Germline V CDR1 and CDR2: SGHTA, FQGTGA. The V gene lost 1 base and the J gene lost 6 bases, with 13 bases spanning the gap. The CDR3 sequence is CASSLNGGGGNIQYF. The CDR3 DNA sequence: TGTGCCAGCAGCTTAAATGGGGGAGGCGGAAACATTCAGTACTTC.

The gene calls are TRBV6-5 and TRBJ2-7, with 9 positions matching TRBD1. Germline V gives CDR1 MNHEY, CDR2 SVGAGI. The CDR3 sequence is 15 residues long. Losses at the gene ends were 0 bases for V and 1 base for J; bases not matched to a gene: 1. CDR3 in DNA: TGTGCCAGCAGTTACTCGGACAGGGGATCCTACGAGCAGTACTTC. This codes for CASSYSDRGSYEQYF.